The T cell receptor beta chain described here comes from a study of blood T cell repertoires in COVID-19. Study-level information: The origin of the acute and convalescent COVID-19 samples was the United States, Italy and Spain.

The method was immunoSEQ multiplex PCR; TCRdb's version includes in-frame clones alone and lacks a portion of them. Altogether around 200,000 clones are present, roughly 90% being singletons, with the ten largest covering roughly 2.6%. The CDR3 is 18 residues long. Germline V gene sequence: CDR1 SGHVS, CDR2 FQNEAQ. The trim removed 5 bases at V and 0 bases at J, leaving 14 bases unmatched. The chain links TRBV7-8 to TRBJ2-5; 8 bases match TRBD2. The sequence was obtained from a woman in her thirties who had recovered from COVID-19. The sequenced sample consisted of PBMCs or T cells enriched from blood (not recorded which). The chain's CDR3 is CASSPQSGLAAYQETQYF. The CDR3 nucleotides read TGTGCCAGCAGCCCGCAATCCGGACTAGCTGCGTACCAAGAGACCCAGTACTTC.